Below, 18 T cell receptor beta chains from the same sample are listed, as sequenced in a study of CD8 T cells in Susac syndrome (dated by TCRdb to between 2018 and 2021). The library came from the immunoSEQ multiplex PCR assay. RNA was extracted using the RNeasy kit, and roughly 0.45 to 1 microgram was reverse transcribed with random hexamers. TCRdb ran its own pipeline on the public reads, namely fastp trimming at Q25 and MiXCR clone calling, and kept in-frame beta chains. Rows with one shared CDR3 protein collapse into an entry with the most common genes and DNA. The sample yields 75,000 to 95,000 distinct CDR3 sequences; about 96% were counted once. 0.55% to 0.75% of the sample comes from the top ten. Specimen: CD8+ T cells from PBMCs. The origin of the receptors is a human donor with Susac syndrome.

The V and J genes are TRBV9 and TRBJ2-4, with D possibly matching TRBD2 (5 bases). The germline CDR1 and CDR2 sequences are SGDLS and YYNGEE. This CDR3 has 17 amino acids. Trimming removed 0 bases from V and 6 bases from J, with 19 bases in between. The CDR3 spells CASSVGSRSGGLNIQYF. For the CDR3, the DNA is TGTGCCAGCAGCGTAGGTTCCCGGTCAGGAGGATTAAACATTCAGTACTTC.

CDR3 protein: CASSRLAGDEQFF. The CDR3 nucleotides read TGCGCCAGCAGCCGACTAGCCGGGGATGAGCAGTTCTTC. The chain uses TRBV4-1 and TRBJ2-1; 7 bases agree with TRBD2. CDR3 length: 13 amino acids. V gave up 4 bases and J gave up 8 bases; unmatched junction bases: 5. Per the germline V gene, CDR1 is MGHRA and CDR2 is YSYEKL.

This chain joins TRBV4-1 and TRBJ1-2; perhaps TRBD1 as D (6 bases). This CDR3 has 17 amino acids. Germline-derived CDR1 and CDR2 are MGHRA and YSYEKL. V was clipped by 5 bases and J by 4 bases, with 23 bases between them. The DNA of the CDR3 is TGCGCCAGCAGCGCGCCCGACAGGAGTCCTTTCGTCTATGGCTACACCTTC. Translation gives CASSAPDRSPFVYGYTF.

The chain combines TRBV5-1 with TRBJ2-5; tentative D call: TRBD1 (5 bases). Trimming removed 3 bases from V and 3 bases from J, with 12 bases in between. This CDR3 spans 14 amino acids. Looked up from germline, CDR1 is SGHRS and CDR2 is YFSETQ. The CDR3, as DNA: TGCGCCAGCAGCTGGCGGTCCAGGGAAGAGACCCAGTACTTC. It encodes CASSWRSREETQYF.

The chain uses TRBV2 and TRBJ2-5, with 7 bases matching TRBD1. The V and J ends lost 6 bases and 2 bases, in that order; junction bases with no gene match: 6. This CDR3 region has 14 residues. Looked up from germline, CDR1 is SNHLY and CDR2 is FYNNEI. This CDR3 is CASRDRIRQETQYF. DNA for the CDR3: TGTGCCAGCAGGGACAGGATCCGACAAGAGACCCAGTACTTC.

J is TRBJ1-6 and V is TRBV12-3 or TRBV12-4; no definite D call. The CDR3 is made up of 16 amino acids. V shed 6 bases and J shed 7 bases, with 19 bases lying between them. CDR3 sequence reads: CASRRTGPSRNSPLHF. DNA of the CDR3: TGTGCCAGCAGACGGACCGGGCCAAGCCGCAATTCACCCCTCCACTTT.

The chain employs TRBV7-9 and TRBJ2-2, with 12 bases identical to TRBD1. Germline values: CDR1 SEHNR, CDR2 FQNEAQ (reference sequence). The CDR3 length is 16 residues. Unmatched junction bases numbered 8, after V lost 6 bases and J lost 6 bases. The CDR3 here is CASSSRDRGPAGELFF. Written as DNA, the CDR3 is TGTGCCAGCAGTAGCCGGGACAGGGGGCCGGCCGGGGAGCTGTTTTTT.

This clonotype was observed a single time. V usage is TRBV2 and J usage is TRBJ1-5, with 7 bases that match TRBD1. The CDR3 extends over 14 amino acids. The germline V gene has CDR1 SNHLY and CDR2 FYNNEI. J gave up 7 bases and V 2 bases, and 5 bases lay outside the gene matches. The CDR3 DNA follows: TGTGCCAGCAGTGAACCGACAGGGTACCAGCCCCAGCATTTT. Its translation: CASSEPTGYQPQHF.

The rearrangement joins TRBV11-2 to TRBJ2-3; D uncertain. With 1 base removed from V and 4 bases from J, the gap between germline ends came to 15 bases. Germline V lookup: CDR1 SGHAT, CDR2 FQNNGV. The CDR3 length is 16 residues. In nucleotides, the CDR3 is TGTGCCAGCAGCTTAGGCGCGGATACCGCTGCAGATACGCAGTATTTT. It yields the protein CASSLGADTAADTQYF.

The genes are TRBV24-1 and TRBJ1-2; 8 bases map to TRBD1. Germline CDR1 and CDR2: KGHDR and SFDVKD. This CDR3 is built from 15 residues. V lost 10 bases to trimming and J lost 7 bases; unmatched junction nucleotides: 16. The CDR3 sequence is CATARKQDRDGGYTF. CDR3 nucleotides: TGTGCCACGGCCCGCAAACAGGACAGGGACGGTGGCTACACCTTC.

The CDR3 DNA sequence: TGTGCCAGCAGCCAAGTGTTTCAGGGGAACACTGAAGCTTTCTTT. Translated, it gives CASSQVFQGNTEAFF. The rearrangement joins TRBV4-2 to TRBJ1-1, with D maybe TRBD1 (5 bases). The germline gives CDR1 LGHNA, CDR2 YNFKEQ. V lost 1 base, J lost 1 base, and 10 bases lay in between. The CDR3 sequence is 15 residues long.

The CDR3 loop is CSVDRGSGANVLTF. The CDR3 DNA is TGCAGCGTGGACAGGGGGTCTGGGGCCAACGTCCTGACTTTC. The chain recombines TRBV29-1 with TRBJ2-6, with 10 nucleotides matching TRBD1. CDR3 length equals 14 residues. The V gene's germline CDR1 is SQVTM and CDR2 ANQGSEA. Trimming took 6 bases from V and 1 from J; bases not matched to a gene: 0.

The chain has TRBV4-3 and TRBJ1-2; 9 bases are a match to TRBD1. Germline trimming cut 3 bases from V and 5 bases from J; bases unmatched to any gene: 7. This CDR3 comprises 15 residues. Germline CDR1 LGHNA, CDR2 YSLEER. DNA of the CDR3: TGCGCCAGCAGCCATTCGCCAGGGACAGGGTATGGCTACACCTTC. It yields the protein CASSHSPGTGYGYTF.

The chain is built from TRBV11-2 and TRBJ2-1; the D gene is possibly TRBD1 (6 bases). The CDR3 extends over 15 amino acids. V was cut by 3 bases and J by 3 bases, with 12 bases left in between. The germline V gene encodes CDR1 SGHAT and CDR2 FQNNGV. The CDR3 DNA sequence: TGTGCCAGCAGCTTTAGCAGGGGTCTCTACAATGAGCAGTTCTTC. Translated: CASSFSRGLYNEQFF.

The CDR3 reads CSALSGGARETQYF. CDR3 DNA: TGCAGTGCTTTGAGCGGGGGGGCTAGAGAGACCCAGTACTTC. This chain joins TRBV20-1 and TRBJ2-5; 10 bases line up with TRBD2. CDR3 length: 14 residues. The ends lost 5 bases at V and 4 bases at J; junction bases unmatched: 7. Germline CDR1 and CDR2: DFQATT and SNEGSKA (reference sequence).

The rearrangement uses TRBV12-3 or TRBV12-4 and TRBJ2-1; 9 bases line up with TRBD2. The CDR3 is made up of 15 amino acids. Trimming at V came to 3 bases and at J to 5 bases, leaving 5 bases not matched to a gene. Here the CDR3 reads CASSFGAGGNNEQFF. Written as DNA, the CDR3 is TGTGCCAGCAGTTTCGGAGCGGGGGGAAACAATGAGCAGTTCTTC.

This chain joins TRBV4-3 and TRBJ2-7; possible D gene TRBD1, 6 bases. V was trimmed by 5 bases and J by 1 base, leaving 12 bases between them. The germline V gene has CDR1 LGHNA and CDR2 YSLEER. The CDR3 totals 14 residues. The CDR3 is CASSKQGASYEQYF. The CDR3 region has the DNA TGCGCCAGCAGCAAACAGGGCGCTTCCTACGAGCAGTACTTC.

The chain has TRBV6-5 and TRBJ1-2; 8 nucleotides match TRBD1. V was clipped by 6 bases and J by 7 bases; unmatched bases: 7. Germline V gene lookup returns CDR1 MNHEY and CDR2 SVGAGI. The CDR3 contains 13 residues. The CDR3 nucleotides are TGTGCCAGCAGCCGCGGACAGGGCGGTGGCTACACCTTC. Amino acids: CASSRGQGGGYTF.